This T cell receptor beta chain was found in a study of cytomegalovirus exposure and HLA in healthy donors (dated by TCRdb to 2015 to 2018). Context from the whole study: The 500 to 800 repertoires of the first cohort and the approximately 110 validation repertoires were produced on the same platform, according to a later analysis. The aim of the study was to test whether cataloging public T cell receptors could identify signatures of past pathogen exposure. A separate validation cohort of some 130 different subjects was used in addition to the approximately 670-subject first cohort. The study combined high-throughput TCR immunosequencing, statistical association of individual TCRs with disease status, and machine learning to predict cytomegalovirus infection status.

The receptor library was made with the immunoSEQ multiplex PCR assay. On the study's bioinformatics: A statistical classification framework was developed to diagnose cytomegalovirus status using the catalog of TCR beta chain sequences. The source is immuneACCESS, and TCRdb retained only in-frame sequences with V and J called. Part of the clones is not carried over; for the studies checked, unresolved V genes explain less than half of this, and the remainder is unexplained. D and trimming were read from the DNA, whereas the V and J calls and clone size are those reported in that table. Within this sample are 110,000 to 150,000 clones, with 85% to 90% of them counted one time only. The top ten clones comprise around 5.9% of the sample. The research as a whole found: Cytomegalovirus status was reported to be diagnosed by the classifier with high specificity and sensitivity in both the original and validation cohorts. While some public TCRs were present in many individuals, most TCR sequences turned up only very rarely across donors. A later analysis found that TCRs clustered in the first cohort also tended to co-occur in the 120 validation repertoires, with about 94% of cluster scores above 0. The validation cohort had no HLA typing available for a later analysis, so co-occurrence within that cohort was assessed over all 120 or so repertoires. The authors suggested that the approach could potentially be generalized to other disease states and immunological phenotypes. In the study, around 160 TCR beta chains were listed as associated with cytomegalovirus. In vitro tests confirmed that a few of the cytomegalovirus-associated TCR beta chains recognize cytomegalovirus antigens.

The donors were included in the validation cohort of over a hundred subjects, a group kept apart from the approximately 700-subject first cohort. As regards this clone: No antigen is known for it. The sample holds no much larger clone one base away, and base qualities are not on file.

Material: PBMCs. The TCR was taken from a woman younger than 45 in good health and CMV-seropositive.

The nucleotides are TGTGCCAGCAGATACCGGGAGGAAAGCTACGAGCAGTACTTC. This codes for CASRYREESYEQYF. The chain links TRBV6-1 with TRBJ2-7; TRBD2 aligns with 7 central bases. For CDR1 and CDR2, the germline V gene lists MNHNS and SASEGT. The CDR3 measures 14 amino acids from cysteine to phenylalanine. This entry keeps only the CDR3 DNA: 42 bases, framed from base 1. V has 6 bases trimmed and J has 3 bases trimmed; junction bases matching no gene number 8.